The 20 T cell receptor beta chains presented below share a single source sample, sequenced in a study of breast tumors, draining lymph nodes, adjacent tissues. TCRdb recomputed calls from the multiplex PCR reads with MiXCR, one row per CDR3 protein. The profile covers more than 20,000 distinct CDR3 sequences, with around 68% appearing a single time and about 22% taken by the ten largest. What was sequenced was tumor-adjacent breast tissue. These receptors originate from a female donor with breast cancer. Some clones in this sample may be carry-over from other donors' samples.

The chain couples TRBV20-1 to TRBJ2-5, with D possibly matching TRBD2 (7 bases). This CDR3 comprises 13 residues. The germline V and J ends were trimmed by 5 bases and 1 base, with 11 bases remaining between them. CDR1 DFQATT and CDR2 SNEGSKA come from the germline V gene (reference sequence). Here the CDR3 reads CSASGGPQETQYF. CDR3 DNA sequence: TGCAGTGCTTCGGGGGGCCCCCAAGAGACCCAGTACTTC.

This clonotype appeared a few times. The chain couples TRBV20-1 to TRBJ1-1; no firm D call. This CDR3 has 14 residues. Germline CDR1 DFQATT, CDR2 SNEGSKA (reference sequence). Trimming removed 0 bases from V and 0 bases from J, with 8 bases in between. CDR3 sequence: CSARDPRVNTEAFF. The CDR3 bases are TGCAGTGCTAGAGATCCACGGGTGAACACTGAAGCTTTCTTT.

Concerning this clonotype: A much larger clone differs from this one at a single base, so this may be a read error. The final CDR3 position lacks the conserved phenylalanine or tryptophan, pointing to a likely read error. The V call is TRBV18, the J call TRBJ1-5; D unclear. Germline values: CDR1 KGHSH, CDR2 LQKENI. V dropped 3 bases and J dropped 0 bases, with 9 bases sitting between them. The CDR3 is made up of 15 amino acids. As DNA, the CDR3 is TGTGCCAGCTCACCCTCGGCCAATAGCAATCAGCCCCAGCATGTT. Amino acids: CASSPSANSNQPQHV.

This chain uses TRBV20-1 with TRBJ2-7, with TRBD2 matching 10 bases. CDR3 size: 13 residues. Germline V lookup: CDR1 DFQATT, CDR2 SNEGSKA (reference sequence). J was trimmed by 6 bases and V by 5 bases; bases with no gene match: 7. The CDR3 here is CSAESGRASEQYF. The CDR3 nucleotides read TGCAGTGCTGAAAGCGGGAGGGCCTCCGAGCAGTACTTC.

Within the sample, this clonotype is medium-sized. This rearrangement joins TRBV2 to TRBJ1-3, with 7 bases identical to TRBD1. The length of the CDR3 is 15 residues. With 6 bases clipped from V and 0 bases from J, the junction kept 5 bases outside the gene matches. Looked up from germline, CDR1 is SNHLY and CDR2 is FYNNEI. The CDR3 here is CASRGQVSSGNTIYF. In nucleotides, the CDR3 is TGTGCCAGCAGAGGACAGGTTAGCTCTGGAAACACCATATATTTT. The full variable domain, with the rest looked up from reference TRBV2 and TRBJ1-3, is EPEVTQTPSHQVTQMGQEVILRCVPISNHLYFYWYRQILGQKVEFLVSFYNNEISEKSEIFDDQFSVERPDGSNFTLKIRSTKLEDSAMYFCASRGQVSSGNTIYFGEGSWLTVV.

Only one count was recorded for this clonotype. V gene TRBV12-3 or TRBV12-4 combines with J gene TRBJ2-7, with 8 bases that match TRBD1. CDR3 length: 14 residues. Trimming took 4 bases from V and 4 from J; bases not matched to a gene: 6. This CDR3 reads CASSSTGGKYEQYF. For the CDR3, the DNA is TGTGCCAGCAGTTCAACAGGGGGAAAATACGAGCAGTACTTC.

DNA for the CDR3: TGTGCCAGCAGTCGGACTAGCGGGAGAACAGATACGCAGTATTTT. Its translation: CASSRTSGRTDTQYF. The V gene is TRBV7-6, the J gene TRBJ2-3; TRBD2 matches at 13 bases. The germline V gene encodes CDR1 SGHVS and CDR2 FNYEAQ. The CDR3 has 15 amino acids. Trimming cost V 6 bases and J 3 bases; bases outside gene matches: 3. The whole variable domain, remainder taken from reference TRBV7-6 and TRBJ2-3, is GAGVSQSPRYKVTKRGQDVALRCDPISGHVSLYWYRQALGQGPEFLTYFNYEAQQDKSGLPNDRFSAERPEGSISTLTIQRTEQRDSAMYRCASSRTSGRTDTQYFGPGTRLTVL.

The genes are TRBV12-5 and TRBJ2-7; 7 bases match TRBD2. V trimming: 11 bases; J trimming: 2 bases; junction bases outside the gene matches: 6. The CDR3 totals 12 residues. In germline, CDR1 is LGHNT, CDR2 FRNRAP. DNA for the CDR3: TGTGCTGTGCGGGGGTCTCCCTACGAGCAGTACTTC. Translated: CAVRGSPYEQYF.

This sequence joins TRBV6-5 and TRBJ2-7; 11 bases are shared with TRBD2. V lost 8 bases and J lost 3; bases outside the gene matches: 6. The CDR3 has 14 amino acids. CDR1 and CDR2 from the germline V gene are MNHEY and SVGAGI. In DNA, the CDR3 is TGTGCCAGCCGTAAGACTAGCGGGATCTACGAGCAGTACTTC. Translated, it gives CASRKTSGIYEQYF.

This clonotype is medium-sized (0.01 to 0.1%) by share. The chain has TRBV5-1 and TRBJ2-2; no reliable D call. This CDR3 region has 14 residues. The V gene's germline CDR1 is SGHRS and CDR2 YFSETQ. With 0 bases removed from V and 2 bases from J, the gap between germline ends came to 5 bases. The CDR3 coding sequence is TGCGCCAGCAGCTTGGCTGAAAACACCGGGGAGCTGTTTTTT. The encoded protein is CASSLAENTGELFF.

By share, this clonotype counts as medium-sized. The chain joins TRBV5-8 to TRBJ1-5, with D maybe TRBD1 (5 bases). V lost 5 bases to trimming and J lost 5 bases, with 17 bases between them. This CDR3 contains 15 residues. CDR1 is SGHTS, CDR2 YDEGEE, per germline. CDR3 sequence (DNA): TGTGCCAGCAGGTTGAAGGGGCAGGGTTATCAGCCCCAGCATTTT. Its translation is CASRLKGQGYQPQHF.

The chain combines TRBV5-1 with TRBJ2-3, with TRBD1 matching 12 bases. Germline CDR1 is SGHRS and CDR2 is YFSETQ. Losses at the gene ends were 4 bases for V and 5 bases for J; bases not matched to a gene: 5. The length of the CDR3 is 15 residues. The CDR3 loop is CASSGGDRGRDTQYF. The CDR3 DNA follows: TGCGCCAGCAGCGGGGGGGACAGGGGGCGAGATACGCAGTATTTT. The full variable domain, rest sourced from reference TRBV5-1 and TRBJ2-3, is KAGVTQTPRYLIKTRGQQVTLSCSPISGHRSVSWYQQTPGQGLQFLFEYFSETQRNKGNFPGRFSGRQFSNSRSEMNVSTLELGDSALYLCASSGGDRGRDTQYFGPGTRLTVL.

This CDR3 reads CSARDPSQATDTQYF. DNA for the CDR3: TGCAGTGCTAGAGATCCGAGCCAGGCGACAGATACGCAGTATTTT. J is TRBJ2-3 and V is TRBV20-1, with D hard to call. Germline V gene data show CDR1 as DFQATT and CDR2 as SNEGSKA (reference sequence). The CDR3 is 15 residues long. Trimming took 0 bases from V and 3 from J, leaving 13 bases between them.

This clonotype was detected once. The chain joins TRBV2 to TRBJ1-3; D not certain. Between the trimmed V and J ends, which lost 5 bases and 5 bases, there was a span of 10 bases. The CDR3 covers 13 residues. The V gene's germline CDR1 is SNHLY and CDR2 FYNNEI. The CDR3 reads CASSPDPRNTIYF. CDR3 nucleotides: TGTGCCAGCAGTCCGGACCCCCGAAACACCATATATTTT.

CDR3 protein: CASSLGTPNEQFF. CDR3 coding DNA: TGTGCCAGCAGTCTCGGGACTCCAAATGAGCAGTTCTTC. The rearrangement links TRBV12-3 or TRBV12-4 to TRBJ2-1, with D possibly being TRBD2 (6 bases). Deletions cut 5 bases from V and 7 bases from J, with 12 bases between. CDR3 length: 13 residues.

This clonotype is categorized as medium-sized. The chain combines TRBV15 with TRBJ1-2; D gene unclear. V was clipped by 9 bases and J by 5 bases, with 16 bases between them. Germline assignment: CDR1 LNHNV and CDR2 YYDKDF (reference sequence). The CDR3 is 13 residues long. The CDR3 protein is CATTHSAGYGYTF. The DNA for the CDR3 is TGTGCCACAACGCATAGTGCTGGATATGGCTACACCTTC.

This clonotype has just a few counts. The chain is built from TRBV29-1 and TRBJ1-1, with a weak D call TRBD1 (6 bases). The CDR3 sequence is 17 residues long. CDR1 is SQVTM, CDR2 ANQGSEA, per germline. V lost 1 base and J lost 0, with 18 bases in between. Here the CDR3 DNA reads TGCAGCGTTGAAGTTAGGGGGAAGACTCCTTTGAACACTGAAGCTTTCTTT. Translation: CSVEVRGKTPLNTEAFF. The entire variable domain, with the rest obtained from reference TRBV29-1 and TRBJ1-1, is as follows: SAVISQKPSRDICQRGTSLTIQCQVDSQVTMMFWYRQQPGQSLTLIATANQGSEATYESGFVIDKFPISRPNLTFSTLTVSNMSPEDSSIYLCSVEVRGKTPLNTEAFFGQGTRLTVV.

For the CDR3, the DNA is TGTGCCAGCAGCTTGGAGCGCACAGATACGCAGTATTTT. As protein: CASSLERTDTQYF. The V and J genes are TRBV11-1 and TRBJ2-3; unclear D gene. CDR1 is SGHAT, CDR2 FQDESV, per germline (reference sequence). V lost 3 bases and J lost 1, with 5 bases in between. The CDR3 runs 13 residues.

The chain carries TRBV14 and TRBJ2-1; D is perhaps TRBD2 (6 bases). Trimming removed 0 bases from V and 5 bases from J, with 20 bases in between. Germline values: CDR1 SGHDN, CDR2 FVKESK. CDR3 size: 18 residues. The CDR3 nucleotides read TGTGCCAGCAGCCAAGATTTTGGGGGACTCGTTGGGGACAATGAGCAGTTCTTC. Its translation is CASSQDFGGLVGDNEQFF. Complete variable domain (other parts from reference TRBV14 and TRBJ2-1): EAGVTQFPSHSVIEKGQTVTLRCDPISGHDNLYWYRRVMGKEIKFLLHFVKESKQDESGMPNNRFLAERTGGTYSTLKVQPAELEDSGVYFCASSQDFGGLVGDNEQFFGPGTRLTVL.

DNA for the CDR3: TGTGCCAGCAGGCCCCGGGGGGGGACGCGCAATGAGCAGTTCTTC. Translated: CASRPRGGTRNEQFF. This chain links TRBV28 with TRBJ2-1, with 8 bases aligning to TRBD2. The CDR3 has 15 residues. J lost 6 bases, V lost 6 bases, and 10 bases had no gene match. Per the germline V gene, CDR1 is MDHEN and CDR2 is SYDVKM.